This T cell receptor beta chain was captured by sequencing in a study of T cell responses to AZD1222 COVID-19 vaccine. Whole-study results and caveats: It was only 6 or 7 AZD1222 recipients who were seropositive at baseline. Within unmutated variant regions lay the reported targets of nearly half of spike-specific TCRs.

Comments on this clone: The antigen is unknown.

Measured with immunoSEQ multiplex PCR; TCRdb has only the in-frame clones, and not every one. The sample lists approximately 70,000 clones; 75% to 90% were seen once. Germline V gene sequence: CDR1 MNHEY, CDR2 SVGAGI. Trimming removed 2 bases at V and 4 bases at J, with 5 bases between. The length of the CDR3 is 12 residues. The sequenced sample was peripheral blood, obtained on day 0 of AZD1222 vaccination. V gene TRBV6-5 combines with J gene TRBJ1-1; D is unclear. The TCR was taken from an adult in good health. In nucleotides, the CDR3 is TGTGCCAGCAGTTACCCCCTCACTGAAGCTTTCTTT. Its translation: CASSYPLTEAFF.